Listed below are T cell receptor beta chains from one sample, sequenced in a study of patients and donors after allogeneic stem cell transplantation. Each CDR3 protein is one row after TCRdb ran MiXCR on the RT-PCR reads. The table records about 110,000 distinct CDR3 sequences, 35% to 45% of them present only once. What was sequenced was blood, either unsorted or a sorted T cell fraction (not recorded which). These receptors originate from a human donor who was either an allogeneic HSCT recipient or a stem cell or donor lymphocyte infusion donor (not recorded which). It is not recorded whose cells these are; they may come from a transplant donor. Both conserved end residues are part of each CDR3. D genes are given only for firm matches. Expanded clones are given a class, and other clones once, few, many or no size at all.

j_gene | v_gene | d_gene | abundance | CDR3aa | CDR3nt
TRBJ1-5 | TRBV6-2/TRBV6-3 | . | few | CASSYSIQPQHF | TGTGCCAGCAGTTACTCGATTCAGCCCCAGCATTTT
TRBJ1-5 | TRBV6-5 | . | few | CASSSPGPNQPQHF | TGTGCCAGCAGTTCACCGGGACCGAATCAGCCCCAGCATTTT
TRBJ1-5 | TRBV10-3 | . | few | CATRDTSYNQPQHF | TGTGCCACAAGAGACACCTCCTATAATCAGCCCCAGCATTTT
TRBJ2-7 | TRBV20-1 | TRBD1 | . | CSALEGTGDSYEQYF | TGCAGTGCCCTAGAGGGGACAGGGGACTCCTACGAGCAGTACTTC
TRBJ1-1 | TRBV11-3 | TRBD1 | once | CASSYGQGAAFF | TGTGCCAGCAGCTACGGACAGGGGGCTGCTTTCTTT
TRBJ2-3 | TRBV29-1 | . | . | CSVGTGHTTDTQYF | TGCAGCGTTGGTACGGGACACACCACAGATACGCAGTATTTT
TRBJ2-2 | TRBV4-2 | TRBD1 | once | CASSQEYLLQGPNTGELFF | TGTGCCAGCAGCCAAGAATACCTGCTACAGGGGCCGAACACCGGGGAGCTGTTTTTT
TRBJ1-1 | TRBV6-2/TRBV6-3 | . | few | CASSYSRGFNTEAFF | TGTGCCAGCAGTTACTCTCGGGGATTTAATACTGAAGCTTTCTTT
TRBJ2-7 | TRBV6-2/TRBV6-3 | . | few | CASGDGYEQYF | TGTGCCAGCGGGGACGGCTACGAGCAGTACTTC
TRBJ1-2 | TRBV20-1 | TRBD1 | . | CSASSGTGYGYTF | TGCAGTGCTTCCTCCGGGACAGGTTATGGCTACACCTTC
TRBJ1-4 | TRBV7-9 | . | many | CASSFQLTGRSLEKLFF | TGTGCCAGCAGCTTCCAGCTTACCGGAAGGTCGCTCGAAAAACTGTTTTTT
TRBJ2-1 | TRBV7-2 | . | . | CASSLGGRTAYNEQFF | TGTGCCAGCAGCTTAGGGGGGAGGACCGCCTACAATGAGCAGTTCTTC
TRBJ2-1 | TRBV9 | TRBD2 | . | CASSPISGTRGEQFF | TGTGCCAGCAGCCCAATCTCCGGGACTAGAGGTGAGCAGTTCTTC
TRBJ2-4 | TRBV5-1 | . | . | CARKSGPKNIQYF | TGCGCCAGGAAATCCGGGCCAAAAAACATTCAGTACTTC
TRBJ1-1 | TRBV4-3 | . | . | CASSQAFFRVNTEAFF | TGCGCCAGCAGCCAAGCTTTCTTCAGGGTGAACACTGAAGCTTTCTTT
TRBJ2-3 | TRBV4-3 | . | . | CASSQVSTTDTQYF | TGCGCCAGCAGCCAAGTCTCAACCACAGATACGCAGTATTTT
TRBJ1-6 | TRBV15 | . | many | CATSSGGVSSPLHF | TGTGCCACCAGCAGTGGGGGAGTTTCCTCACCCCTCCACTTT
TRBJ1-5 | TRBV29-1 | TRBD1 | . | CSVRQGGNQPQHF | TGCAGCGTCAGACAGGGGGGCAATCAGCCCCAGCATTTT
TRBJ1-3 | TRBV20-1 | . | . | CSARGRGGNTIYF | TGCAGTGCTAGGGGGAGGGGTGGAAACACCATATATTTT
TRBJ2-2 | TRBV2 | . | . | CASRKNTGELFF | TGTGCCAGCAGGAAGAACACCGGGGAGCTGTTTTTT
TRBJ2-2 | TRBV12-3/TRBV12-4 | TRBD1 | . | CASSWDRTGELFF | TGTGCCAGCAGTTGGGACAGAACCGGGGAGCTGTTTTTT
TRBJ1-5 | TRBV10-3 | . | many | CAISGGESNQPQHF | TGTGCCATCAGTGGGGGCGAGAGCAATCAGCCCCAGCATTTT
TRBJ2-1 | TRBV21-1 | . | . | CASSRAWGKDEQFF | TGTGCCAGCAGCAGAGCTTGGGGGAAGGATGAGCAGTTCTTC
TRBJ1-4 | TRBV7-3 | . | few | CASSLEDSSRGNEKLFF | TGTGCCAGCAGCTTAGAGGACAGCTCGAGGGGAAATGAAAAACTGTTTTTT
TRBJ2-7 | TRBV5-1 | . | . | CASSLPTDEQYF | TGCGCCAGCAGCTTACCGACGGACGAGCAGTACTTC
TRBJ1-1 | TRBV5-1 | . | . | CASSLEAGWNTEAFF | TGCGCCAGCAGCTTGGAGGCAGGGTGGAACACTGAAGCTTTCTTT
TRBJ1-2 | TRBV29-1 | . | many | CSVAVAHGYTF | TGCAGCGTTGCCGTCGCCCATGGCTACACCTTC
TRBJ2-1 | TRBV27 | TRBD2 | . | CASSPGLVVGEQFF | TGTGCCAGCAGCCCGGGACTAGTTGTAGGTGAGCAGTTCTTC
TRBJ2-1 | TRBV6-7 | . | . | CASSYPTNEQFF | TGTGCCAGCAGTTACCCCACGAATGAGCAGTTCTTC
TRBJ2-2 | TRBV18 | . | . | CASSEDSTGELFF | TGTGCCAGCTCAGAGGATTCCACCGGGGAGCTGTTTTTT
TRBJ2-7 | TRBV13 | . | few | CASSLVWGEQYF | TGTGCCAGCAGCTTAGTGTGGGGCGAGCAGTACTTC